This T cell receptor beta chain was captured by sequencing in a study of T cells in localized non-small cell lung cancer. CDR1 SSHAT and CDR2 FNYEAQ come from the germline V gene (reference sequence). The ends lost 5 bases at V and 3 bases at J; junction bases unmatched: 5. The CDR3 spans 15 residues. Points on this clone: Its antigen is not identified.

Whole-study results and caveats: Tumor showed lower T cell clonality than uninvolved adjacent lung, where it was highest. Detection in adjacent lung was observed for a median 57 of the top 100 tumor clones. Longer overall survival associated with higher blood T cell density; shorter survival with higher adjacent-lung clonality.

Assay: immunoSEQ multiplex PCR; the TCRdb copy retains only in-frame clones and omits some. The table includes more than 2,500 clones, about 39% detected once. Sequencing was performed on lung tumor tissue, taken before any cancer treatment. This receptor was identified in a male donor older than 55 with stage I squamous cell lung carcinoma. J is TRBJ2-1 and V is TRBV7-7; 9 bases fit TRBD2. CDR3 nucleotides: TGTGCCAGCAGCCCGGGACTAGCCGACTACAATGAGCAGTTCTTC. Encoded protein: CASSPGLADYNEQFF.